A single sample gave rise to the 27 T cell receptor beta chains below, sequenced in a study of blood T cell repertoires in COVID-19. Generated by immunoSEQ multiplex PCR, the TCRdb table keeps only in-frame clones and is missing some. The repertoire includes more than 85,000 clones, 90% of them detected once, and 0.95% to 1.3% sits in the top ten. Material for sequencing was peripheral blood. All receptors derive from a human donor in a cohort sampled during active COVID-19.

V gene TRBV5-4 combines with J gene TRBJ2-5; 7 nucleotides agree with TRBD2. The CDR3 runs 14 residues. The V gene end was trimmed by 10 bases and the J gene end by 3 bases; junction bases not matched to a gene: 12. In germline, CDR1 is SGHNT, CDR2 YYREEE (reference sequence). The CDR3 bases are TGTGCCGGTCGGTCGGTGGGGGGGAAAGAGACCCAGTACTTC. Protein sequence: CAGRSVGGKETQYF.

CDR3 in DNA: TGTGCCAGCAGCTCCGGGACAGTTAATGAAAAACTGTTTTTT. Protein: CASSSGTVNEKLFF. The rearrangement joins TRBV7-9 to TRBJ1-4, with TRBD1 identical over 7 bases. This CDR3 contains 14 residues. The J segment lost 4 bases and the V segment lost 4 bases, leaving 3 bases of the junction unmatched. Looked up from germline, CDR1 is SEHNR and CDR2 is FQNEAQ (reference sequence).

The chain uses TRBV7-6 and TRBJ1-2, with D perhaps TRBD1 (6 bases). Per the germline V gene, CDR1 is SGHVS and CDR2 is FNYEAQ. This CDR3 comprises 16 residues. The V gene lost 5 bases and the J gene lost 0 bases, with 16 bases spanning the gap. CDR3 amino acids: CASSQGPSSANYGYTF. The CDR3 nucleotides read TGTGCCAGCAGCCAGGGGCCTTCCTCAGCTAACTATGGCTACACCTTC.

This clone is a singleton in its sample. The chain carries TRBV24-1 and TRBJ2-2; 10 nucleotides align to TRBD1. The germline gives CDR1 KGHDR, CDR2 SFDVKD. After removal of 1 base from V and 4 bases from J, the junction contained 2 bases not matched to a gene. This CDR3 spans 16 amino acids. CDR3 residues: CATSDLRDRGTGELFF. In DNA form, the CDR3 reads TGTGCCACCAGTGATTTACGGGACAGGGGCACCGGGGAGCTGTTTTTT.

The CDR3 DNA is TGTGCCAGCAGCCCAAAAAGGAGGGTAACTAATGAAAAACTGTTTTTT. Amino acids: CASSPKRRVTNEKLFF. The chain has TRBV7-6 and TRBJ1-4; D call uncertain. The CDR3 has 16 amino acids. The V gene's germline CDR1 is SGHVS and CDR2 FNYEAQ. Trimming took 5 bases from V and 1 from J, leaving 14 bases between them.

The rearrangement joins TRBV12-3 or TRBV12-4 to TRBJ2-7, with unresolved D. Trimming left V 3 bases short and J 1 base short, with 7 bases between. CDR3 length: 13 residues. CDR3 sequence: CASSLALSYEQYF. CDR3 DNA sequence: TGTGCCAGCAGTTTGGCCCTGTCCTACGAGCAGTACTTC.

The chain combines TRBV9 with TRBJ2-3; TRBD2 agrees at 9 bases. CDR3 length: 17 residues. Losses at the gene ends were 0 bases for V and 9 bases for J; bases not matched to a gene: 14. The germline gives CDR1 SGDLS, CDR2 YYNGEE. The CDR3 reads CASSVDPAGGLKWTQYF. CDR3 sequence (DNA): TGTGCCAGCAGCGTAGACCCAGCGGGAGGATTAAAGTGGACGCAGTATTTT.

This rearrangement joins TRBV6-2 or TRBV6-3 to TRBJ2-1, with TRBD2 matching 13 bases. This CDR3 contains 16 residues. The ends lost 7 bases at V and 9 bases at J; junction bases unmatched: 12. The germline CDR1 and CDR2 sequences are MNHEY and SVGEGT. CDR3: CASTPGRTSGRVEQFF. In DNA form, the CDR3 reads TGTGCCAGCACCCCGGGGAGAACTAGCGGGAGGGTTGAGCAGTTCTTC.

This rearrangement joins TRBV20-1 to TRBJ2-7; no firm D call. From germline, CDR1 is DFQATT and CDR2 SNEGSKA (reference sequence). The V gene lost 3 bases and the J gene lost 6 bases, with 12 bases spanning the gap. The CDR3 extends over 12 amino acids. CDR3 sequence (DNA): TGCAGTGCTAGTGGTGGTCCCGGCGAGCAGTACTTC. Protein product: CSASGGPGEQYF.

About this clone itself: At one boundary the junction diverges from the germline segment, which might be a read error. The chain is built from TRBV12-3 or TRBV12-4 and TRBJ2-7, with D perhaps TRBD2 (5 bases). The CDR3 spans 12 residues. This chain's CDR3 is CASSFRDRVLDF. CDR3 DNA: TGTGCCAGCAGTTTCCGGGATCGAGTGTTGGACTTC.

The chain employs TRBV6-1 and TRBJ2-7, with 7 bases aligning to TRBD1. There are 16 residues in the CDR3. Trimming removed 0 bases from V and 4 bases from J; junction bases left unmatched: 9. Germline V lookup: CDR1 MNHNS, CDR2 SASEGT. The CDR3 reads CASSEAYSGQPYEQYF. The CDR3 coding sequence is TGTGCCAGCAGTGAAGCGTACTCGGGACAGCCATACGAGCAGTACTTC.

The V gene is TRBV9, the J gene TRBJ1-3; 8 bases align to TRBD1. V lost 0 bases to trimming and J lost 1 base; unmatched junction nucleotides: 3. From germline, CDR1 is SGDLS and CDR2 YYNGEE. The CDR3 covers 16 residues. CDR3 in amino acids: CASSVGQGWSGNTIYF. The CDR3 region has the DNA TGTGCCAGCAGCGTAGGACAGGGGTGGTCTGGAAACACCATATATTTT. Complete variable domain (other parts from reference TRBV9 and TRBJ1-3): DSGVTQTPKHLITATGQRVTLRCSPRSGDLSVYWYQQSLDQGLQFLIQYYNGEERAKGNILERFSAQQFPDLHSELNLSSLELGDSALYFCASSVGQGWSGNTIYFGEGSWLTVV.

The chain has TRBV28 and TRBJ2-5, with D possibly being TRBD1 (5 bases). This CDR3 region has 16 residues. V gave up 2 bases and J gave up 7 bases, with 20 bases separating them. In germline, CDR1 is MDHEN, CDR2 SYDVKM. The CDR3 DNA is TGTGCCAGCAGTTTAGAGGTCAACTTCATGCAGGGGACCCAGTACTTC. Protein sequence: CASSLEVNFMQGTQYF.

The V and J genes are TRBV11-3 and TRBJ2-2; 14 bases line up with TRBD2. The CDR3 contains 19 residues. The germline V gene has CDR1 SGHNT and CDR2 YENEEA. V shed 4 bases, J shed 3 bases, and the junction held 10 bases outside the gene matches. The CDR3 is CASSSRTSGRPLYTGELFF. The CDR3 nucleotides read TGTGCCAGCAGCTCAAGGACTAGCGGGAGGCCTTTATACACCGGGGAGCTGTTTTTT.

The chain joins TRBV27 to TRBJ1-1; D not certain. The length of the CDR3 is 15 residues. Germline loops: CDR1 MNHEY, CDR2 SMNVEV (reference sequence). Trimming pared 0 bases from V and 4 bases from J, leaving 12 bases between. CDR3 bases: TGTGCCAGCAGTTTATCGAATCGCGGGAGCACTGAAGCTTTCTTT. Translated, it gives CASSLSNRGSTEAFF.

V is TRBV27 and J is TRBJ1-1; D ambiguous. CDR1 and CDR2 from the germline V gene are MNHEY and SMNVEV (reference sequence). This CDR3 contains 12 residues. With 4 bases removed from V and 10 bases from J, the gap between germline ends came to 13 bases. CDR3 in amino acids: CASSSFDQAAFF. Here the CDR3 DNA reads TGTGCCAGCAGTTCATTTGACCAGGCAGCTTTCTTT.

The chain carries TRBV6-1 and TRBJ2-4, with TRBD1 as a possible D gene (6 bases). The CDR3 is made up of 16 amino acids. Trimming cost V 4 bases and J 0 bases, with 13 bases left between them. CDR1 is MNHNS and CDR2 is SASEGT in the germline V gene. The CDR3 spells CASSALGGAAKNIQYF. DNA for the CDR3: TGTGCCAGCAGTGCATTAGGGGGAGCAGCCAAAAACATTCAGTACTTC.

The chain employs TRBV5-1 and TRBJ2-3; no reliable D call. This CDR3 has 13 amino acids. Germline CDR1 reads SGHRS; CDR2 reads YFSETQ. The germline V and J ends were trimmed by 4 bases and 2 bases, with 8 bases remaining between them. The CDR3 DNA follows: TGCGCCAGCAGCCTCACCTACACAGATACGCAGTATTTT. Translation gives CASSLTYTDTQYF.

The chain is built from TRBV2 and TRBJ2-7; a weak D match, TRBD1 (7 bases). From germline, CDR1 is SNHLY and CDR2 FYNNEI. The V end was cut by 2 bases, the J end by 4 bases, with 12 bases between. This CDR3 has 14 amino acids. The CDR3 protein is CASSERTGGYEQYF. Written as DNA, the CDR3 is TGTGCCAGCAGTGAACGGACAGGAGGGTACGAGCAGTACTTC. Together with reference TRBV2 and TRBJ2-7, the CDR3 gives the full variable domain: EPEVTQTPSHQVTQMGQEVILRCVPISNHLYFYWYRQILGQKVEFLVSFYNNEISEKSEIFDDQFSVERPDGSNFTLKIRSTKLEDSAMYFCASSERTGGYEQYFGPGTRLTVT.

The V gene is TRBV4-1, the J gene TRBJ2-7, with 7 positions matching TRBD1. Unmatched junction bases numbered 9, after V lost 3 bases and J lost 1 base. The CDR3 sequence is 16 residues long. The germline V gene encodes CDR1 MGHRA and CDR2 YSYEKL. The CDR3 region is CASSHTGRQGSYEQYF. The DNA of the CDR3 is TGCGCCAGCAGCCACACCGGACGACAGGGTTCCTACGAGCAGTACTTC.

The chain combines TRBV28 with TRBJ2-5, with D hard to call. Germline V gene sequence: CDR1 MDHEN, CDR2 SYDVKM. Trimming removed 2 bases at V and 2 bases at J, with 12 bases between. This CDR3 spans 15 amino acids. The CDR3 is CASSLMQVTQETQYF. For the CDR3, the DNA is TGTGCCAGCAGTTTAATGCAGGTCACTCAAGAGACCCAGTACTTC.

The V gene is TRBV5-1, the J gene TRBJ2-2; 8 bases agree with TRBD1. After removal of 0 bases from V and 3 bases from J, the junction contained 4 bases not matched to a gene. The germline gives CDR1 SGHRS, CDR2 YFSETQ. The CDR3 runs to 16 residues. CDR3 sequence: CASSLVQGADTGELFF. CDR3 DNA: TGCGCCAGCAGCTTGGTTCAGGGGGCGGACACCGGGGAGCTGTTTTTT.

The chain joins TRBV19 to TRBJ2-1, with a weak D call TRBD2 (5 bases). Germline values: CDR1 LNHDA, CDR2 SQIVND (reference sequence). V lost 6 bases, J lost 6 bases, and 12 bases lay in between. CDR3 length equals 13 residues. Here the CDR3 DNA reads TGTGCCAGTAGGGACGGGAACGGCAATGAGCAGTTCTTC. This codes for CASRDGNGNEQFF.

This clone was detected only a few times. The chain recombines TRBV5-1 with TRBJ2-7; TRBD1 matches at 9 bases. Germline lookup yields CDR1 SGHRS and CDR2 YFSETQ. Germline trimming cut 4 bases from V and 2 bases from J; bases unmatched to any gene: 10. CDR3 length: 16 residues. CDR3 DNA: TGCGCCAGCAGCCTCAAACCGGGACAGGGAACCTACGAGCAGTACTTC. Its protein product is CASSLKPGQGTYEQYF. Full variable domain (outside the CDR3, taken from reference TRBV5-1 and TRBJ2-7): KAGVTQTPRYLIKTRGQQVTLSCSPISGHRSVSWYQQTPGQGLQFLFEYFSETQRNKGNFPGRFSGRQFSNSRSEMNVSTLELGDSALYLCASSLKPGQGTYEQYFGPGTRLTVT.

On this clone: One end of the junction does not line up with germline, which may come from a read error. The gene calls are TRBV12-5 and TRBJ2-7; a possible D gene is TRBD2 (8 bases). Germline CDR1 is LGHNT and CDR2 is FRNRAP. The length of the CDR3 is 15 residues. Here the CDR3 DNA reads TGTGCTAGTGCTTTGATGGGACTAGGGGGCGACGAGCAGTACTTC. Amino acid sequence: CASALMGLGGDEQYF.

This clone was recorded once. This rearrangement joins TRBV7-3 to TRBJ2-2, with no clear D. Germline CDR1 is SGHTA and CDR2 is FQGTGA. Trimming left V 1 base short and J 6 bases short, with 6 bases between. The CDR3 sequence is 13 residues long. CDR3 in amino acids: CASSLIAPGELFF. CDR3 sequence (DNA): TGTGCCAGCAGCTTAATAGCTCCCGGGGAGCTGTTTTTT.

The rearrangement links TRBV11-2 to TRBJ2-3, with D perhaps TRBD2 (5 bases). The V end was cut by 1 base, the J end by 15 bases, with 14 bases between. This CDR3 has 12 amino acids. Germline V gene data show CDR1 as SGHAT and CDR2 as FQNNGV. CDR3 protein: CASSLARGMEYF. CDR3 bases: TGTGCCAGCAGCTTAGCACGGGGTATGGAATATTTT.